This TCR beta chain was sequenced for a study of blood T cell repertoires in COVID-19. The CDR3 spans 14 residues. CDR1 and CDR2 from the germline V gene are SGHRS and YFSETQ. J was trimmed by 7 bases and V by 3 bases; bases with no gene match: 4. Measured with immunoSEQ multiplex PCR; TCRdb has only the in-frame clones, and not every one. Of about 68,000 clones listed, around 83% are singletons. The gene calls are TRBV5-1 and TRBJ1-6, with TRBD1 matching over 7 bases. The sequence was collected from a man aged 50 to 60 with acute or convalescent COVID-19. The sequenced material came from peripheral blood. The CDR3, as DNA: TGCGCCAGCAGCTATGACAGGGTGAATTCACCCCTCCACTTT. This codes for CASSYDRVNSPLHF. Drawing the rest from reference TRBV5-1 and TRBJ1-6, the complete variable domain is KAGVTQTPRYLIKTRGQQVTLSCSPISGHRSVSWYQQTPGQGLQFLFEYFSETQRNKGNFPGRFSGRQFSNSRSEMNVSTLELGDSALYLCASSYDRVNSPLHFGNGTRLTVT.